This T cell receptor (beta chain) derives from a study of blood T cell repertoires in COVID-19. On the study more broadly: The samples span acute and convalescent COVID-19 from the United States, Italy and Spain.

As processed by the authors: Reference gene primer amplification in the assay estimated nucleated cell counts. Libraries were prepared by immunoSEQ multiplex PCR; TCRdb keeps only in-frame clonotypes and omits some of them. Clone size and the V and J calls come from that table; the DNA yielded D and trimming. The sample holds 200,000 to 250,000 clones; around 80% are singletons and the top ten take less than 7%. The V end lost 5 bases, the J end lost 2 bases, and 13 bases lay between the germline ends. This CDR3 region has 15 residues. The germline V gene encodes CDR1 SGHNT and CDR2 YENEEA. The TCR sequence derives from a woman between 70 and 85 years old with acute or convalescent COVID-19. The chain uses TRBV11-3 and TRBJ1-3; tentative D call: TRBD1 (6 bases). The sequenced sample was peripheral blood. CDR3 in amino acids: CASSPRSGAGNTIYF. The CDR3 nucleotides are TGTGCCAGCAGCCCAAGGTCAGGGGCTGGAAACACCATATATTTT. The full variable domain, completed using reference TRBV11-3 and TRBJ1-3, is EAGVVQSPRYKIIEKKQPVAFWCNPISGHNTLYWYLQNLGQGPELLIRYENEEAVDDSQLPKDRFSAERLKGVDSTLKIQPAELGDSAVYLCASSPRSGAGNTIYFGEGSWLTVV.